This passage covers 26 T cell receptor beta chains from one sample sequenced in a study of early T cells in non-severe SARS-CoV-2 infection. TCRdb analysed the 5' RACE reads with MiXCR anew, one entry per CDR3 protein. The sample yields fewer than 100,000 distinct CDR3 sequences, less than 20% seen once. The sequencing input was whole blood. These receptors came from an adult who was a healthcare worker with PCR-confirmed SARS-CoV-2 infection or an uninfected control (not recorded which).

In this sample, this clonotype turned up a few times. The chain combines TRBV11-2 with TRBJ2-1, with D unresolved. Per germline, CDR1 SGHAT and CDR2 FQNNGV. The CDR3 consists of 15 residues. V was shortened by 7 bases and J by 4 bases, with 17 bases between the two germline ends. The CDR3 region has the DNA TGTGCCAGCACCTATGTCGCGGTGGATTACAATGAGCAGTTCTTC. Translating it yields CASTYVAVDYNEQFF. Full variable domain (outside the CDR3, taken from reference TRBV11-2 and TRBJ2-1): EAGVAQSPRYKIIEKRQSVAFWCNPISGHATLYWYQQILGQGPKLLIQFQNNGVVDDSQLPKDRFSAERLKGVDSTLKIQPAKLEDSAVYLCASTYVAVDYNEQFFGPGTRLTVL.

The rearrangement links TRBV7-9 to TRBJ1-2; perhaps TRBD1 as D (5 bases). V gave up 1 base and J gave up 8 bases, with 14 bases separating them. CDR3 length equals 14 residues. The V gene's germline CDR1 is SEHNR and CDR2 FQNEAQ (reference sequence). CDR3 nucleotides: TGTGCCAGCAGCTTAGGAGGGACGCAGGGCGGCTACACCTTC. Translating it yields CASSLGGTQGGYTF.

In this sample, this clonotype turned up a few times. The chain couples TRBV5-1 to TRBJ2-5; a weak D match, TRBD2 (5 bases). The germline V gene has CDR1 SGHRS and CDR2 YFSETQ. The CDR3 totals 14 residues. Trimming took 5 bases from V and 2 from J, leaving 13 bases between them. The CDR3, as DNA: TGCGCCAGCAGGGGCCAACCGGGGCAAGAGACCCAGTACTTC. Amino acid sequence: CASRGQPGQETQYF.

The chain joins TRBV29-1 to TRBJ2-2; D gene ambiguous. V lost 6 bases and J 7 bases, leaving 21 bases between the germline ends. The V gene's germline CDR1 is SQVTM and CDR2 ANQGSEA. The CDR3 has 15 residues. CDR3 residues: CSVLSSRPGGGELFF. In DNA, the CDR3 is TGCAGCGTCCTAAGTTCGCGGCCCGGCGGCGGGGAGCTGTTTTTT.

V gene TRBV27 combines with J gene TRBJ2-5, with a weak D call TRBD2 (5 bases). Trimming shortened V by 0 bases and J by 4 bases, and 18 bases separated the two germline ends. Per germline, CDR1 MNHEY and CDR2 SMNVEV (reference sequence). The CDR3 loop spans 17 amino acids. The CDR3 DNA is TGTGCCAGCAGTTTATCTAGCGTCACTCTCATGGGAGAGACCCAGTACTTC. Translating it yields CASSLSSVTLMGETQYF.

This clonotype was found a few times. The chain carries TRBV6-6 and TRBJ1-1; TRBD1 might be the D (5 bases). The CDR3 loop spans 14 amino acids. V lost 0 bases, J lost 7 bases, and 12 bases lay in between. Germline loops: CDR1 MNHNY, CDR2 SVGAGI (reference sequence). The chain's CDR3 is CASSYSGEVVEAFF. The DNA of the CDR3 is TGTGCCAGCAGTTACTCGGGGGAGGTGGTTGAAGCTTTCTTT.

V usage is TRBV3-1 and J usage is TRBJ2-2, with 7 bases fitting TRBD1. The J segment lost 7 bases and the V segment lost 2 bases, leaving 4 bases of the junction unmatched. CDR1 is LGHDT, CDR2 YNNKEL, per germline (reference sequence). This CDR3 spans 14 amino acids. The CDR3: CASSQRGQIGELFF. CDR3 in DNA: TGTGCCAGCAGCCAAAGGGGGCAAATCGGGGAGCTGTTTTTT.

The rearrangement links TRBV18 to TRBJ2-7; no clear D. V dropped 2 bases and J dropped 0 bases, with 8 bases sitting between them. Germline V gene sequence: CDR1 KGHSH, CDR2 LQKENI. The CDR3 extends over 14 amino acids. CDR3 nucleotide sequence: TGTGCCAGCTCACCAGGAAGGGACTCCTACGAGCAGTACTTC. This gives the protein CASSPGRDSYEQYF.

The genes are TRBV24-1 and TRBJ2-5; 8 bases align to TRBD2. With V trimmed by 6 bases and J by 3 bases, 5 bases remained unmatched. Germline V gene lookup returns CDR1 KGHDR and CDR2 SFDVKD. The CDR3 has 14 amino acids. CDR3 protein: CATSLAGGKETQYF. The DNA for the CDR3 is TGTGCCACCAGTCTCGCGGGGGGAAAAGAGACCCAGTACTTC.

The rearrangement joins TRBV12-5 to TRBJ2-3; D unclear. V gave up 5 bases and J gave up 4 bases, with 7 bases separating them. Germline CDR1 reads LGHNT; CDR2 reads FRNRAP. CDR3 length: 12 amino acids. CDR3 residues: CASGLKADTQYF. For the CDR3, the DNA is TGTGCTAGTGGTCTAAAAGCAGATACGCAGTATTTT.

The table lists this clonotype with a few counts. This chain links TRBV7-8 with TRBJ2-7; 7 positions match TRBD1. The CDR3 loop spans 15 amino acids. CDR1 is SGHVS, CDR2 FQNEAQ, per germline. Germline trimming cut 5 bases from V and 3 bases from J; bases unmatched to any gene: 10. CDR3 sequence reads: CASSVRGAGGYEQYF. CDR3 bases: TGTGCCAGCAGCGTGAGGGGTGCAGGGGGCTACGAGCAGTACTTC.

The chain joins TRBV20-1 to TRBJ1-2; the D gene is possibly TRBD1 (5 bases). V was clipped by 3 bases and J by 7 bases, with 12 bases between them. Germline V gene sequence: CDR1 DFQATT, CDR2 SNEGSKA (reference sequence). This CDR3 comprises 12 residues. As DNA, the CDR3 is TGCAGTGCTAGCCGACGGGGGGTTGGCTACACCTTC. Translation gives CSASRRGVGYTF.

This clonotype was observed a handful of times. The chain links TRBV12-5 to TRBJ2-2, with a tentative D call TRBD1 (5 bases). The CDR3 length is 16 residues. In germline, CDR1 is LGHNT, CDR2 FRNRAP. V lost 3 bases to trimming and J lost 4 bases, with 15 bases between them. The CDR3 here is CASGFPQGTGTGELFF. The CDR3 DNA sequence: TGTGCTAGTGGTTTCCCCCAGGGTACGGGCACCGGGGAGCTGTTTTTT.

This clonotype was detected many times. The rearrangement joins TRBV5-5 to TRBJ1-2; 7 bases line up with TRBD1. V lost 4 bases, J lost 3 bases, and 15 bases stayed unmatched. The CDR3 totals 17 residues. Per germline, CDR1 SGHKS and CDR2 YYEKEE (reference sequence). This CDR3 is CASSPSTGRQLDYGYTF. The CDR3 nucleotides read TGTGCCAGCAGCCCTTCGACAGGGCGCCAATTGGACTATGGCTACACCTTC.

On this clonotype itself: A read error may produce the germline difference seen at one junction end. V gene TRBV7-7 combines with J gene TRBJ2-7; TRBD2 is a possible D gene (6 bases). The CDR3 runs to 15 residues. The germline gives CDR1 SSHAT, CDR2 FNYEAQ (reference sequence). Here the CDR3 DNA reads TGTGCTAGCAGCTTAGGAAGGGGACTGAACTACGAGCAGTACTTC. This codes for CASSLGRGLNYEQYF.

This clonotype was observed many times. The chain carries TRBV6-5 and TRBJ1-2; the match to TRBD1 covers 7 bases. This CDR3 contains 15 residues. CDR1 and CDR2 (germline): MNHEY, SVGAGI. V shed 6 bases, J shed 0 bases, and the junction held 7 bases outside the gene matches. The CDR3 region is CASRRGQAANYGYTF. The CDR3 DNA reads as TGTGCCAGCAGGCGCGGACAGGCAGCTAACTATGGCTACACCTTC.

This clonotype occurred a few times. The chain couples TRBV11-2 to TRBJ2-7; TRBD2 is a possible D gene (5 bases). CDR1 SGHAT and CDR2 FQNNGV come from the germline V gene. Trimming stripped 5 bases from V and 6 bases from J, with 11 bases between. The CDR3 has 12 residues. For the CDR3, the DNA is TGTGCCAGCAGCCGAACGGGGTTCGAGCAGTACTTC. Encoded protein: CASSRTGFEQYF.

This clonotype occurred many times. The chain employs TRBV27 and TRBJ2-2; 7 bases map to TRBD2. Trimming took 0 bases from V and 5 from J; bases not matched to a gene: 6. The CDR3 has 16 residues. The germline gives CDR1 MNHEY, CDR2 SMNVEV (reference sequence). CDR3 in amino acids: CASSLSSGGHTGELFF. The CDR3 nucleotides are TGTGCCAGCAGTTTATCTTCGGGGGGTCATACCGGGGAGCTGTTTTTT.

The chain employs TRBV24-1 and TRBJ1-1; 11 nucleotides agree with TRBD1. V lost 4 bases, J lost 6 bases, and 6 bases stayed unmatched. The CDR3 is made up of 15 amino acids. Per the germline V gene, CDR1 is KGHDR and CDR2 is SFDVKD. Here the CDR3 DNA reads TGTGCCACCAGTGACGGACAGGGGGCCGGGGCTGAAGCTTTCTTT. Protein product: CATSDGQGAGAEAFF.

This clonotype was counted between two and nine times. A junction boundary mismatches the germline segment, possibly from a read error. This sequence joins TRBV29-1 and TRBJ1-4; 7 bases are a match to TRBD1. CDR1 SQVTM and CDR2 ANQGSEA come from the germline V gene. The CDR3 extends over 13 amino acids. CDR3 sequence: CGGQSGTGEKLFF. In nucleotides, the CDR3 is TGTGGGGGACAGTCAGGAACGGGGGAAAAACTGTTTTTT.

The genes are TRBV12-5 and TRBJ1-4; D is perhaps TRBD1 (5 bases). The V end was cut by 6 bases, the J end by 4 bases, with 12 bases between. CDR1 and CDR2 (germline): LGHNT, FRNRAP. This CDR3 is 14 amino acids long. The CDR3 loop is CASGDSYLNEKLFF. The CDR3 DNA reads TGTGCTAGTGGAGACAGCTACCTTAATGAAAAACTGTTTTTT.

The DNA of the CDR3 is TGTGCCACCCGACCTGGGGGGGCGAGGGAGACCCAGTACTTC. Protein sequence: CATRPGGARETQYF. J is TRBJ2-5 and V is TRBV28, with D perhaps matching TRBD2 (7 bases). This CDR3 is built from 14 residues. V shed 10 bases and J shed 5 bases, with 20 bases lying between them. From germline, CDR1 is MDHEN and CDR2 SYDVKM.

Concerning this clonotype itself: At one boundary the junction diverges from the germline segment, which might be a read error. The rearrangement uses TRBV5-6 and TRBJ2-4; the D gene is possibly TRBD2 (5 bases). This CDR3 has 15 residues. Germline V lookup: CDR1 SGHDT, CDR2 YYEEEE. CDR3 nucleotides: TGTGCCAGCAGCTTGTCGCAGCTAGCCAAAAACATTAAGTACTTC. Protein product: CASSLSQLAKNIKYF.

This clonotype has a handful of counts. The V call is TRBV29-1, the J call TRBJ1-2, with D perhaps TRBD1 (5 bases). This CDR3 contains 15 residues. Looked up from germline, CDR1 is SQVTM and CDR2 is ANQGSEA. Trimming cost V 0 bases and J 1 base, with 12 bases left between them. CDR3 coding DNA: TGCAGCGTTGAAGATCAGGGACGGATTAACTATGGCTACACCTTC. Translation gives CSVEDQGRINYGYTF.

This clonotype was seen a few times. The V gene is TRBV28, the J gene TRBJ1-1; no firm D call. V was trimmed by 0 bases and J by 11 bases, leaving 16 bases between them. Germline-derived CDR1 and CDR2 are MDHEN and SYDVKM. The CDR3 totals 14 residues. CDR3 sequence reads: CASSLWAEVSPAFF. In DNA form, the CDR3 reads TGTGCCAGCAGTTTATGGGCCGAGGTGAGCCCGGCTTTCTTT. Variable domain in full (rest from reference TRBV28 and TRBJ1-1): DVKVTQSSRYLVKRTGEKVFLECVQDMDHENMFWYRQDPGLGLRLIYFSYDVKMKEKGDIPEGYSVSREKKERFSLILESASTNQTSMYLCASSLWAEVSPAFFGQGTRLTVV.

V gene TRBV7-2 combines with J gene TRBJ2-5; D is possibly TRBD1 or TRBD2 (5 bases each). This CDR3 has 12 residues. V was clipped by 8 bases and J by 9 bases, with 16 bases between them. Germline CDR1 and CDR2: SGHTA and FQGNSA. CDR3 DNA: TGTGCCAGCGGGGGAGCCCCAACGGCCCAGTACTTC. Its protein is CASGGAPTAQYF.